Listed below are T cell receptor beta chains from one sample, sequenced in a study of neoadjuvant anti-PD-1 for oral cavity cancer. Here immunoSEQ multiplex PCR was the method, and the copy in TCRdb shows in-frame clones only, minus some. The table lists 70,000 to 95,000 clones, more than 80% of them singletons. This sample comprised PBMCs, obtained before nivolumab (anti-PD-1) treatment. Source of these receptors: a person aged 35-80 years with oral cavity squamous cell carcinoma. The CDR3 runs from the conserved cysteine through the conserved F or W. Each record gives: CDR3 length, D gene, V gene, J gene, clone size, CDR3 protein, CDR3 DNA. The D gene is left open where the match is weak. The size field is filled for only some rows; it gives once, few, many or a size class.

12	-	TRBV7-2	TRBJ2-1	once	CASSSTMGEQFF	TGTGCCAGCAGCTCTACCATGGGTGAGCAGTTCTTC
13	TRBD2	TRBV2	TRBJ2-7	once	CASRAGGPYEQYF	TGTGCCAGCAGGGCGGGAGGGCCCTACGAGCAGTACTTC
15	TRBD2	TRBV27	TRBJ2-7	-	CASSLYPGGPEEQYF	TGTGCCAGCAGTTTATACCCGGGAGGGCCGGAAGAGCAGTACTTC
15	TRBD2	TRBV5-5	TRBJ2-2	-	CASSQTSANTGELFF	TGTGCCAGCAGCCAGACTAGCGCAAACACCGGGGAGCTGTTTTTT
13	-	TRBV19	TRBJ2-7	once	CASTSQDSYEQYF	TGTGCCAGTACGTCCCAGGACAGCTACGAGCAGTACTTC
14	-	TRBV6-1	TRBJ2-2	-	CASSLEANTGELFF	TGTGCCAGCAGTTTAGAGGCGAACACCGGGGAGCTGTTTTTT
13	TRBD2	TRBV10-3	TRBJ2-7	once	CAISPGLNYEQYF	TGTGCCATCAGCCCGGGACTAAACTACGAGCAGTACTTC
14	-	TRBV30	TRBJ1-3	-	CAWSVLASGNTIYF	TGTGCCTGGAGTGTACTTGCCTCTGGAAACACCATATATTTT
14	-	TRBV7-6	TRBJ1-2	-	CASSLEGQGYGYTF	TGTGCCAGCAGCTTAGAAGGGCAGGGCTATGGCTACACCTTC
15	TRBD1	TRBV7-2	TRBJ1-4	-	CASSAYRGPSEKLFF	TGTGCCAGCAGCGCCTACAGGGGGCCTAGTGAAAAACTGTTTTTT
14	TRBD2	TRBV30	TRBJ2-3	-	CAWTIAGGQDTQYF	TGTGCCTGGACAATAGCGGGAGGGCAAGATACGCAGTATTTT
16	-	TRBV29-1	TRBJ2-1	-	CSVESPERNSYNEQFF	TGCAGCGTTGAATCTCCCGAGCGCAATTCCTACAATGAGCAGTTCTTC
12	-	TRBV6-6	TRBJ2-1	-	CASSRGWDEQFF	TGTGCCAGCAGCAGGGGTTGGGATGAGCAGTTCTTC
11	-	TRBV6-6	TRBJ1-3	-	CASSRGDTIYF	TGTGCCAGCAGTAGGGGGGACACCATATATTTT
15	TRBD2	TRBV5-1	TRBJ2-1	once	CASSLPGGAYNEQFF	TGCGCCAGCAGCTTGCCCGGGGGGGCCTACAATGAGCAGTTCTTC
14	-	TRBV2	TRBJ1-1	-	CASSEGGPNTEAFF	TGTGCCAGCAGTGAAGGGGGGCCGAACACTGAAGCTTTCTTT
12	-	TRBV28	TRBJ1-1	-	CASSGTNTEAFF	TGTGCCAGCAGTGGCACGAACACTGAAGCTTTCTTT
13	-	TRBV10-2	TRBJ1-1	-	CASRSGMNTEAFF	TGCGCCAGCCGCTCCGGGATGAACACTGAAGCTTTCTTT
14	TRBD2	TRBV5-6	TRBJ2-1	-	CASNLAGGGNEQFF	TGTGCCAGCAATCTAGCGGGAGGTGGCAATGAGCAGTTCTTC
15	TRBD2	TRBV28	TRBJ2-3	-	CASHLAGVATDTQYF	TGTGCCAGCCATCTAGCGGGAGTTGCCACAGATACGCAGTATTTT
13	-	TRBV6-1	TRBJ1-5	-	CASREAGQQPQHF	TGTGCCAGCAGGGAGGCGGGGCAGCAGCCCCAGCATTTT
11	-	TRBV27	TRBJ1-5	few	CASSPNQPQHF	TGTGCCAGCAGCCCGAATCAGCCCCAGCATTTT
13	-	TRBV10-1	TRBJ2-1	-	CASSTRDNNEQFF	TGCGCCAGCAGCACCCGGGACAACAATGAGCAGTTCTTC
15	-	TRBV6-6	TRBJ2-3	-	CASSYSRQGTDTQYF	TGTGCCAGCAGTTACTCCCGACAAGGCACAGATACGCAGTATTTT